This T cell receptor beta chain is drawn from a study of T-cell reconstitution after alpha-beta-depleted transplantation in children (dated by TCRdb to about 2016). General notes on the study: Using TCR repertoire profiling, the study quantitatively followed how T-cell immune reconstitution unfolded in children after TCRalphabeta/CD19-depleted allogeneic hematopoietic cell transplantation. Summary of the overall study and its limitations: Over subsequent months, a decline in hyperexpanded clone frequencies was noted, and after one year, T-cell counts and TCRbeta diversity were mostly ascribed to newly produced T cells. The apparently early alphabetaT-cell count recovery about two months after transplant was reportedly dependent on only several hundred rapidly expanded clones derived from non-depleted graft cells. The high TCRbeta diversity at day 60 in some patients was ascribed to recipient T cells and intrathymic progenitors that had survived conditioning.

Receptors were amplified or captured by PCR. Instrument used: Illumina HiSeq 2500. To normalize quantification of the TCRbeta repertoire, the TCR libraries were built with molecular barcoding that relied on unique molecular identifiers. TCRdb reworked the public reads: Q25 trimming with fastp, MiXCR clone assembly, productive beta chains retained. Rows matching on CDR3 protein sequence are summarized as one entry with the most common DNA and genes. The sample table holds fewer than 550,000 distinct CDR3 sequences, of which roughly 11% were seen once. The ten largest clones capture about 14% of the sample. The sample's treatment or condition label is to be understood as: allogeneic hematopoietic cell transplantation with graft depleted of TCRalphabeta T cells and CD19 B cells. TCRalphabeta/CD19-depleted allogeneic hematopoietic cell grafts were given to the transplant recipients, all of whom were children.

The CDR3 numbers 17 residues from cysteine through phenylalanine. Only CDR3 DNA is held: 51 bases, read in frame from base 1. CDR1 and CDR2 (WNHNN, SYGVQD) derive from the germline V gene (reference sequence). Trimming removed 1 base from V and 0 bases from J; the gene matches leave 6 bases unexplained. With regard to this clonotype: Its antigen is currently not known. The record has no base qualities; no much larger clone is one base away.

The input for sequencing was PBMCs, mostly from graft donor cells, taken 180 days after TCRalphabeta/CD19-depleted stem cell transplant. The chain is made from TRBV10-1 and TRBJ2-3, and TRBD2 matches 8 of the central bases. The clonotype originates from a female patient aged 2-15 years who had a stem cell transplant for aplastic anemia, so the T cells may come from the graft donor. The DNA is as follows: TGCGCCAGCAGTGAGTTAACTAGCGGCGCTAGCACAGATACGCAGTATTTT. It is translated as CASSELTSGASTDTQYF.